The 10 T cell receptor beta chains presented below share a single source sample, sequenced in a study of cytomegalovirus exposure and HLA in healthy donors. Both 60 Vbeta primers and 13 Jbeta primers went into the PCR. Measured with immunoSEQ multiplex PCR; TCRdb has only the in-frame clones, and not every one. The table shows roughly 100,000 clones, with about four fifths occurring only once. Sequenced: PBMCs. These receptors were collected from a man aged 25 to 40 in good health and CMV-seronegative.

CDR3 coding DNA: TGTGCCAGCAGTCCCCTAGGACAGGGGGCGATTGAAGCTTTCTTT. It encodes CASSPLGQGAIEAFF. The chain uses TRBV27 and TRBJ1-1; 11 bases match TRBD1. V shed 5 bases, J shed 7 bases, and the junction held 9 bases outside the gene matches. This CDR3 is built from 15 residues. CDR1 is MNHEY, CDR2 SMNVEV, per germline (reference sequence).

The V and J genes are TRBV5-1 and TRBJ2-1; 7 nucleotides match TRBD1. From germline, CDR1 is SGHRS and CDR2 YFSETQ. The CDR3 is 14 amino acids. After removal of 0 bases from V and 6 bases from J, the junction contained 3 bases not matched to a gene. The CDR3 is CASSLEGTANEQFF. The DNA of the CDR3 is TGCGCCAGCAGCTTGGAAGGGACAGCCAATGAGCAGTTCTTC.

The CDR3 sequence: CASSLYRDGLGNQPQHF. The CDR3 DNA is TGTGCCAGCAGCTTATACAGGGACGGGTTGGGCAATCAGCCCCAGCATTTT. The chain links TRBV5-6 to TRBJ1-5; D is perhaps TRBD1 (6 bases). This CDR3 contains 17 residues. Germline V lookup: CDR1 SGHDT, CDR2 YYEEEE. Trimming stripped 2 bases from V and 2 bases from J, with 17 bases between.

The chain combines TRBV4-3 with TRBJ2-1; 13 bases agree with TRBD2. Looked up from germline, CDR1 is LGHNA and CDR2 is YSLEER. V was pared by 2 bases and J by 6 bases, with 10 bases of the junction left unmatched. The CDR3 is 18 amino acids. CDR3 DNA: TGCGCCAGCAGCCAAACTAGCGGGAGGGCCTGGTTAGGCAATGAGCAGTTCTTC. Its protein is CASSQTSGRAWLGNEQFF.

V usage is TRBV4-3 and J usage is TRBJ2-1; 12 bases fit TRBD2. V lost 0 bases and J lost 2; bases outside the gene matches: 11. The CDR3 totals 20 residues. Germline CDR1 is LGHNA and CDR2 is YSLEER. The CDR3 DNA reads TGCGCCAGCAGCCAAGAAGTGACTAGCGGGAGTCGAGGCACCTACAATGAGCAGTTCTTC. This encodes CASSQEVTSGSRGTYNEQFF.

The chain combines TRBV6-5 with TRBJ2-1; D is possibly TRBD1 (5 bases). The length of the CDR3 is 13 residues. Between the trimmed V and J ends, which lost 0 bases and 8 bases, there was a span of 8 bases. Germline CDR1 MNHEY, CDR2 SVGAGI. Here the CDR3 reads CASSYSGRDEQFF. In DNA, the CDR3 is TGTGCCAGCAGTTACTCCGGCAGGGATGAGCAGTTCTTC.

The chain joins TRBV5-6 to TRBJ2-5, with 7 bases lining up with TRBD2. From germline, CDR1 is SGHDT and CDR2 YYEEEE. The CDR3 consists of 16 residues. The V gene end was trimmed by 0 bases and the J gene end by 5 bases; junction bases not matched to a gene: 10. The CDR3 DNA reads as TGTGCCAGCAGCTTGGCCAATGGGGGGGGGAGTGAGACCCAGTACTTC. This gives the protein CASSLANGGGSETQYF.

The rearrangement uses TRBV30 and TRBJ1-1; TRBD1 matches 8 bases. The CDR3 length is 15 residues. V was pared by 1 base and J by 2 bases, with 6 bases of the junction left unmatched. The germline V gene has CDR1 GTSNPN and CDR2 SVGIG (reference sequence). CDR3 nucleotide sequence: TGTGCCTGGAGTGGCAGGGGGCAGATTAACACTGAAGCTTTCTTT. Its translation: CAWSGRGQINTEAFF.

The rearrangement uses TRBV27 and TRBJ2-3; TRBD2 aligns across 10 bases. The CDR3 length is 18 residues. Germline assignment: CDR1 MNHEY and CDR2 SMNVEV (reference sequence). V was pared by 1 base and J by 6 bases, with 13 bases of the junction left unmatched. DNA of the CDR3: TGTGCCAGCAGTTTATTGAGGAGGGATAGCGGGGGGTGGGATACGCAGTATTTT. It translates to CASSLLRRDSGGWDTQYF.

The J gene is TRBJ2-2, the V gene TRBV7-6, with D perhaps matching TRBD1 (7 bases). V shed 6 bases and J shed 4 bases, with 18 bases lying between them. Germline CDR1 SGHVS, CDR2 FNYEAQ. CDR3 size: 16 residues. The CDR3 loop reads CASRKAGGSVTGELFF. The CDR3 bases are TGTGCCAGCAGGAAAGCAGGGGGGAGTGTCACCGGGGAGCTGTTTTTT.